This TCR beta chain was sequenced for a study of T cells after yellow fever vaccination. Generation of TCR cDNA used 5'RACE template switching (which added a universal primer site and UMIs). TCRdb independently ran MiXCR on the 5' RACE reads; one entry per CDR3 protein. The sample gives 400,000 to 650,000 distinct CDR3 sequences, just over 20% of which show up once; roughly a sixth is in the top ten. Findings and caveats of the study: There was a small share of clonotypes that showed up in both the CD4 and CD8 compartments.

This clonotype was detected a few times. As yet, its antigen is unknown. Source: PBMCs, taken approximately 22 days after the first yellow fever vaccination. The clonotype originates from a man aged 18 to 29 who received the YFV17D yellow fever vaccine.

This CDR3 reads CASSFHRESTEAFF. The CDR3 DNA follows: TGTGCCAGCAGTTTCCACAGGGAGAGCACTGAAGCTTTCTTT. V usage is TRBV11-2 and J usage is TRBJ1-1; a possible D gene is TRBD1 (6 bases). Germline V gene lookup returns CDR1 SGHAT and CDR2 FQNNGV. CDR3 length equals 14 residues. With 6 bases removed from V and 4 bases from J, the gap between germline ends came to 15 bases.